These T cell receptor beta chains were read from a single sample in a study of beta chain features in type 1 diabetes. Clones were sequenced by immunoSEQ multiplex PCR, and TCRdb holds only the in-frame ones, with some missing. The table includes about 260,000 clones, about 20% detected once. Specimen: naive CD4+ T cells from blood. The source of these receptors is a woman aged 40 to 49 with type 1 diabetes. Each CDR3 is given with its conserved first and last residue. D genes are given only for firm matches. Size is omitted from some rows. Given values are once, few, many or a class for expanded clones.

J gene	V gene	clone size	D gene	CDR3 protein	CDR3 DNA
TRBJ1-2	TRBV9	.	TRBD1	CASSVTGDYGYTF	TGTGCCAGCAGCGTTACAGGGGACTATGGCTACACCTTC
TRBJ2-7	TRBV6-6	.	.	CASSSNRGLYEQYF	TGTGCCAGCAGTTCCAACAGGGGACTCTACGAGCAGTACTTC
TRBJ1-1	TRBV9	few	.	CASSGGLDGNTEAFF	TGTGCCAGCAGCGGCGGGCTCGACGGGAACACTGAAGCTTTCTTT
TRBJ2-7	TRBV7-2	.	.	CASSPGNGGSDEQYF	TGTGCCAGCAGCCCAGGGAACGGTGGCTCCGACGAGCAGTACTTC
TRBJ2-7	TRBV5-4	.	TRBD1	CASSEGRTGGLEQYF	TGTGCCAGCAGCGAGGGACGGACAGGGGGGCTCGAGCAGTACTTC
TRBJ1-2	TRBV30	.	TRBD1	CAWSHQGARGYTF	TGTGCCTGGAGTCACCAGGGGGCGCGGGGCTACACCTTC
TRBJ2-1	TRBV19	few	.	CASKSLAGPSYNEQFF	TGTGCCAGTAAATCCCTGGCAGGGCCTTCCTACAATGAGCAGTTCTTC
TRBJ1-2	TRBV30	few	TRBD1	CAWTDGTASNYGYTF	TGTGCCTGGACCGACGGGACAGCTTCTAACTATGGCTACACCTTC
TRBJ2-4	TRBV7-3	.	TRBD2	CASSSLAGTIQYF	TGTGCCAGCAGCTCCTTAGCGGGAACCATTCAGTACTTC
TRBJ2-6	TRBV25-1	.	.	CASSPYGGANVLTF	TGTGCCAGCAGTCCCTATGGTGGGGCCAACGTCCTGACTTTC
TRBJ2-5	TRBV2	.	.	CASSERANQETQYF	TGTGCCAGCAGTGAAAGAGCGAACCAAGAGACCCAGTACTTC
TRBJ1-2	TRBV5-1	.	TRBD1	CASSPGTGDGYGYTF	TGCGCCAGCAGCCCCGGGACAGGGGATGGGTATGGCTACACCTTC
TRBJ2-7	TRBV18	few	.	CASSPQGGSYEQYF	TGTGCCAGCTCACCCCAGGGTGGGTCCTACGAGCAGTACTTC
TRBJ2-5	TRBV6-5	.	TRBD1	CASSSPGQGEETQYF	TGTGCCAGCAGTTCCCCGGGACAGGGGGAGGAGACCCAGTACTTC
TRBJ2-1	TRBV7-3	.	TRBD2	CASSSLPSGSSYNEQFF	TGTGCCAGCAGCTCCCTTCCTAGCGGCAGCTCCTACAATGAGCAGTTCTTC
TRBJ1-1	TRBV2	few	TRBD1	CATRTGENTEAFF	TGTGCCACCAGGACAGGGGAGAACACTGAAGCTTTCTTT